The TCR beta chain under discussion was sequenced for a study of read filtering for tumor transcriptome and immune sequencing. As for the study in general: After DNase treatment, RNA was made into whole-transcriptome libraries.

Whole-study results and caveats: Approximately 82% of IR-seq clonotypes had one read, totaling around 3.3% of reads; RNA-seq: 74.6% and 44.6%.

In its sample, this clonotype was seen once. No antigen is known for it. Bone marrow was sampled from every patient at the time of active disease. Molecular barcoded adaptors covering alpha/delta and beta/gamma chains were used on around 370 ng RNA. TCRdb redid the calling of the reads with MiXCR, one entry per CDR3 protein. The profile shows approximately 40,000 distinct CDR3 sequences, around 15% of them singletons. Germline V gene data show CDR1 as DFQATT and CDR2 as SNEGSKA (reference sequence). The length of the CDR3 is 15 residues. J lost 5 bases, V lost 6 bases, and 8 bases had no gene match. Sample: a population of CD138-negative cells sorted from bone marrow. This receptor was taken from a donor over 35 with multiple myeloma. The V gene is TRBV20-1, the J gene TRBJ2-7; TRBD2 matches at 15 bases. The CDR3 loop reads CSAPGLAGGVHEQYF. DNA for the CDR3: TGCAGTGCACCGGGACTAGCGGGGGGCGTCCACGAGCAGTACTTC.